The rows below give T cell receptor beta chains drawn from one sample of a study of metastatic and nonmetastatic thyroid tumors. TCRdb re-analyzed the PCR reads using MiXCR. The sample consists of roughly 2,500 clones, under 30% of them appearing once. Sequencing was done on a sample of adjacent normal tissue. These receptors came from a male donor with papillary thyroid cancer or a benign thyroid nodule (not recorded which). Some clones in this sample may be carry-over from other donors' samples. Both conserved end residues are part of each CDR3. Each record gives: clone size, V gene, CDR3 protein. Clone size is given for some rows only: seen once, a few or many times, or a class if the clone is expanded.

few,TRBV2,CASSRRDTNYGYTF
few,TRBV6-5,CASSYSFSNQPQHF
.,TRBV14,CASSPRQGASVGVVYEQYF
medium-sized,TRBV18,CASSPPGSPLHF
.,TRBV28,CASSLLTGGAETQYF
large,TRBV27,CASSIYRAGGEKLFF
.,TRBV7-9,CASSLKGIPAPSNF
few,TRBV28,CASSFTPGGLNTEAFF
.,TRBV6-1,CANSEKDRTLLVF
medium-sized,TRBV7-9,CASSSPYGGRVGNEQFF
.,TRBV7-2,CASSLEVGPYEQYF
large,TRBV9,CASSVGQGGEQYF
.,TRBV11-1,CASSLGSGGTAITDTQYF
.,TRBV12-3/TRBV12-4,CASSRGHDQYF
.,TRBV6-1,CASTRRWGSDQPQHF
medium-sized,TRBV20-1,CSASWQATDTQYF
.,TRBV5-6,CASSFRGHVGEQYF
few,TRBV6-1,CASSLSGSGNTIYF
.,TRBV11-1,CASTLRGFGLAGKPLYNEQFF
few,TRBV2,CASSHRLGTEAFF
medium-sized,TRBV7-6,CASSVGQGFYSGNTIYF
few,TRBV27,CASSLSHGELFF
large,TRBV5-1,CASSFLGGTEAFF
large,TRBV28,CASSRSDRGMGGYTF
few,TRBV19,CASSKGDAYGYTF
few,TRBV19,CASSLQGNTEAFF
few,TRBV28,CASSQRGYNEQFF
.,TRBV10-3,CATGRRDEQFF
.,TRBV19,CASSWGKETQYF
medium-sized,TRBV7-9,CASSFRGDAQNIQYF
.,TRBV6-5,CASSYSTGDGYGYTF
medium-sized,TRBV5-1,CASSLAGKTQYF
few,TRBV6-4,CASSDSTGDSSYTDTQYF
.,TRBV5-1,CASSWEGSVYEQYF
.,TRBV28,CASSIGQGVGYTF
few,TRBV6-5,CASIYQVGIGGKNIQYF
.,TRBV20-1,CSARWTGGRGGGYTF
.,TRBV19,CASSITHLNNQPQHF
few,TRBV19,CASSAEQGVNSPLHF
large,TRBV27,CASSWGSGANVLTF
large,TRBV15,CATSSRQGQQPQHF